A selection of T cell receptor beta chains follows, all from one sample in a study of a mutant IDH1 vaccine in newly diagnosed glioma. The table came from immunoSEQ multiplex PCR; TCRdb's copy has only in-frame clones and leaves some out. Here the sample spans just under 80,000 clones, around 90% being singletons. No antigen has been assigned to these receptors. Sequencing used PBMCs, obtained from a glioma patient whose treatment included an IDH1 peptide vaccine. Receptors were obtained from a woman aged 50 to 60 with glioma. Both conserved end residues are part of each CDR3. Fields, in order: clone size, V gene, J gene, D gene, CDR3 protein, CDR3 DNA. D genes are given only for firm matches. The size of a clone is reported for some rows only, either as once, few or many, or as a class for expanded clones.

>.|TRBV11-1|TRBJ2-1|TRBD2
CASSVNPRRTSGGGNEQFF
TGTGCCAGCAGCGTAAACCCGAGAAGGACTAGCGGTGGGGGTAATGAGCAGTTCTTC
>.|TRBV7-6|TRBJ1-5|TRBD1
CASSPWTGDSNQPQHF
TGTGCCAGCAGCCCCTGGACAGGGGATAGCAATCAGCCCCAGCATTTT
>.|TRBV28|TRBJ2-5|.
CASSLGSVVWTQYF
TGTGCCAGCAGTTTAGGGTCAGTAGTTTGGACCCAGTACTTC
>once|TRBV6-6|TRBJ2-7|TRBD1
CASSYPGQGSYEQYF
TGTGCCAGCAGTTACCCAGGACAGGGGTCCTACGAGCAGTACTTC
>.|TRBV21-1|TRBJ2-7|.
CASSIPVGGSYEQYF
TGTGCCAGCAGCATACCGGTGGGGGGTTCCTACGAGCAGTACTTC
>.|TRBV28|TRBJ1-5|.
CASRHNRAGNQPQHF
TGTGCCAGCAGACACAACAGGGCTGGCAATCAGCCCCAGCATTTT
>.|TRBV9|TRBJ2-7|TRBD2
CASSPGTSGSEQYF
TGTGCCAGCAGCCCTGGGACTAGCGGGAGCGAGCAGTACTTC
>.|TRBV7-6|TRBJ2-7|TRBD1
CASSLDRDFRYEQYF
TGTGCCAGCAGCTTGGACAGGGATTTTCGCTACGAGCAGTACTTC
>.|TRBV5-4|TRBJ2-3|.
CASSFTNQGWDTQYF
TGTGCCAGCAGCTTTACAAACCAGGGGTGGGATACGCAGTATTTT
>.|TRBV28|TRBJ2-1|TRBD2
CATLLAGQYYNEQFF
TGTGCCACCCTCCTAGCGGGCCAATACTACAATGAGCAGTTCTTC
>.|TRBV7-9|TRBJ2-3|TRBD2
CASSLALAGLTDTQYF
TGTGCCAGCAGCTTAGCACTAGCGGGGCTCACAGATACGCAGTATTTT
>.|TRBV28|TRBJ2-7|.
CASSSQGPGSDEQYF
TGTGCCAGCAGTTCACAGGGCCCAGGGTCCGACGAGCAGTACTTC
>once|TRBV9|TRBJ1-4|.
CASSPLGEGRKLFF
TGTGCCAGCAGCCCGCTGGGGGAGGGAAGAAAACTGTTTTTT
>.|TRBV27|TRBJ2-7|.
CASSHAGTNEQYF
TGTGCCAGCAGTCACGCCGGGACAAACGAGCAGTACTTC
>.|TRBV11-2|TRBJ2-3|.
CASSLVQDTQYF
TGTGCCAGCAGCTTAGTCCAGGATACGCAGTATTTT
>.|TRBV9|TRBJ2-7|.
CASSVDPLGGSSYEQYF
TGTGCCAGCAGCGTAGACCCTTTAGGGGGAAGCTCCTACGAGCAGTACTTC
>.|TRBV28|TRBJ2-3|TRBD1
CASSGQGTDTQYF
TGTGCCAGCAGTGGACAGGGAACAGATACGCAGTATTTT
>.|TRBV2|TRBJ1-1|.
CATTSEQMNTEAFF
TGTGCCACTACTTCAGAACAGATGAACACTGAAGCTTTCTTT
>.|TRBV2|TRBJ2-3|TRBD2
CARGTSSADTQYF
TGTGCCAGGGGGACTAGTTCCGCAGATACGCAGTATTTT
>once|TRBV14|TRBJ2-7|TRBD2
CASSQGLAVDEQYF
TGTGCCAGCAGCCAAGGACTAGCAGTTGACGAGCAGTACTTC
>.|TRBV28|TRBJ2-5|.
CASSLRIGPQETQYF
TGTGCCAGCAGTTTAAGGATAGGACCTCAAGAGACCCAGTACTTC
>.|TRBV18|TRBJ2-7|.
CASSPSFGAGLNEQYF
TGTGCCAGCTCACCTTCCTTTGGGGCGGGACTTAACGAGCAGTACTTC